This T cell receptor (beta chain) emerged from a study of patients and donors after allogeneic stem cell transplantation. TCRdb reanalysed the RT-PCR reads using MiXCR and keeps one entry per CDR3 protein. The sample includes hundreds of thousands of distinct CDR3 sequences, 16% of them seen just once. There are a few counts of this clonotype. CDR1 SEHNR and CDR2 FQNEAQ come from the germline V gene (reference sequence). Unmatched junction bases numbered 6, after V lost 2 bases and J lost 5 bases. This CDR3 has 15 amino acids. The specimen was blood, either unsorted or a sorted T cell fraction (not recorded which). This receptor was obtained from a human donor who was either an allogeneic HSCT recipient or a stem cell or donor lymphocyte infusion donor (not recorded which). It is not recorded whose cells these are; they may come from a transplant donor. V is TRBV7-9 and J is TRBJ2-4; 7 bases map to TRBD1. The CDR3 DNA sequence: TGTGCCAGCAGCTTATCCCGGGACAGACAAAACATTCAGTACTTC. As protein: CASSLSRDRQNIQYF.